A single sample gave rise to the 7 T cell receptor beta chains below, sequenced in a study of PD-1 blockade in classical Hodgkin lymphoma. The sample's time point: cycle 4 day 1 (C4D1), after 6 weeks of nivolumab. Relapse was seen in all patients after autologous stem cell transplantation, and brentuximab vedotin exposure was variable. Generated by immunoSEQ multiplex PCR, the TCRdb table keeps only in-frame clones and is missing some. This sample has around 57,000 clones, with around nine tenths found just once. The source was peripheral blood mononuclear cells (PBMCs), collected before the fourth cycle of nivolumab. These receptors were obtained from a human donor with classical Hodgkin lymphoma.

This rearrangement joins TRBV19 to TRBJ2-7; TRBD1 aligns across 8 bases. The CDR3 covers 14 residues. Unmatched junction bases numbered 5, after V lost 5 bases and J lost 2 bases. Germline CDR1 reads LNHDA; CDR2 reads SQIVND (reference sequence). In nucleotides, the CDR3 is TGTGCCAGTAGTGACAGGGGCCCTGCCTACGAGCAGTACTTC. Its protein product is CASSDRGPAYEQYF.

The chain joins TRBV7-9 to TRBJ2-1; 7 bases line up with TRBD2. Unmatched junction bases numbered 9, after V lost 3 bases and J lost 1 base. The germline CDR1 and CDR2 sequences are SEHNR and FQNEAQ (reference sequence). This CDR3 has 17 amino acids. CDR3: CASSLLPASGSYNEQFF. As DNA, the CDR3 is TGTGCCAGCAGCTTGCTCCCGGCTAGCGGATCCTACAATGAGCAGTTCTTC. The full variable domain, rest sourced from reference TRBV7-9 and TRBJ2-1, is DTGVSQNPRHKITKRGQNVTFRCDPISEHNRLYWYRQTLGQGPEFLTYFQNEAQLEKSRLLSDRFSAERPKGSFSTLEIQRTEQGDSAMYLCASSLLPASGSYNEQFFGPGTRLTVL.

The genes are TRBV7-3 and TRBJ1-6, with unresolved D. Germline V gene sequence: CDR1 SGHTA, CDR2 FQGTGA. This CDR3 has 13 residues. V lost 5 bases to trimming and J lost 11 bases, with 13 bases between them. The CDR3 DNA sequence: TGTGCCAGCAGCCAAGGGTTAAACGCACCCCTCCACTTT. This translates into CASSQGLNAPLHF.

The rearrangement links TRBV4-2 to TRBJ2-7; 11 bases are shared with TRBD2. CDR1 and CDR2 from the germline V gene are LGHNA and YNFKEQ. The CDR3 is 16 residues long. V lost 1 base and J lost 9; bases outside the gene matches: 11. In nucleotides, the CDR3 is TGTGCCAGCAGCCAAGGAGCGGTAGCGGGGGGGGAGGGGCAGTACTTC. It encodes CASSQGAVAGGEGQYF.

The chain joins TRBV4-1 to TRBJ2-7; TRBD2 aligns across 9 bases. V lost 1 base to trimming and J lost 2 bases; unmatched junction nucleotides: 3. The CDR3 extends over 15 amino acids. Germline CDR1 MGHRA, CDR2 YSYEKL. The CDR3 DNA reads TGCGCCAGCAGCCAAGGGGCGGGAGGGACCTACGAGCAGTACTTC. Protein product: CASSQGAGGTYEQYF.

This rearrangement joins TRBV4-2 to TRBJ2-6, with 10 bases that match TRBD1. The CDR3 contains 18 residues. Germline values: CDR1 LGHNA, CDR2 YNFKEQ. V dropped 3 bases and J dropped 3; count of bases not matched to a gene: 8. The CDR3 coding sequence is TGTGCCAGCAGCCAGCCGGGACAGGGGACTAGTGGGGCCAACGTCCTGACTTTC. It yields the protein CASSQPGQGTSGANVLTF.

The chain has TRBV7-3 and TRBJ2-3; tentatively, D is TRBD2 (6 bases). The CDR3 spans 16 residues. V was shortened by 2 bases and J by 0 bases, with 12 bases between the two germline ends. CDR1 and CDR2 from the germline V gene are SGHTA and FQGTGA. CDR3 in amino acids: CASSLLGGTSTDTQYF. DNA of the CDR3: TGTGCCAGCAGCTTATTGGGCGGGACTAGCACAGATACGCAGTATTTT.